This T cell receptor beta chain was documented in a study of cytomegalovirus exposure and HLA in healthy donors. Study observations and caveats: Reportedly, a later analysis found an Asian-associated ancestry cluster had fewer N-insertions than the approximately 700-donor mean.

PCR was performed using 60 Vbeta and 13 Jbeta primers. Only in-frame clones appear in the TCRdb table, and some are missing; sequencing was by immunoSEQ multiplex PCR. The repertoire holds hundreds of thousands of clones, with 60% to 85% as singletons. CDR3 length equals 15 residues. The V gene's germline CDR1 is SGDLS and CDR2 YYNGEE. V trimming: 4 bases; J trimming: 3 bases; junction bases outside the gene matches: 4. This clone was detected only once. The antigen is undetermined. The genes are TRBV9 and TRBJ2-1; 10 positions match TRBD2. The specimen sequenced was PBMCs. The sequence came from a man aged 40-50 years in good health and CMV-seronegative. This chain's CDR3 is CASSPSGGFYNEQFF. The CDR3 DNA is TGTGCCAGCAGCCCTAGCGGGGGCTTCTACAATGAGCAGTTCTTC.